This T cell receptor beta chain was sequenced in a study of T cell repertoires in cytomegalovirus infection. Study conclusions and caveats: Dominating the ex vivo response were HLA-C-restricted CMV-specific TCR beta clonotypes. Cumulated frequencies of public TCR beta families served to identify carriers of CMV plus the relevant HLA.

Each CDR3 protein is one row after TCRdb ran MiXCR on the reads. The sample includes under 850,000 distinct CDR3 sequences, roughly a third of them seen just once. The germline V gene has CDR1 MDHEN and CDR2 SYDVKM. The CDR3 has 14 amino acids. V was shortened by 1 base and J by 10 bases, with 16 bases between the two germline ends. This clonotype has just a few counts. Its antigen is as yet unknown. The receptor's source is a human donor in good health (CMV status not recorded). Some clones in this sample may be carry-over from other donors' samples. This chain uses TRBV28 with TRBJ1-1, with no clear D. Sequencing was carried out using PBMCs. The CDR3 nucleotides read TGTGCCAGCAGTTTATTAGGTTCACCGGGTGGAGCTTTCTTT. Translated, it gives CASSLLGSPGGAFF.